The source of this T cell receptor (beta chain) is a study of OX40 agonist ivuxolimab in advanced cancers. Findings of the study overall: Also showing low normalized T-cell clonal expansion were some of the nonresponders. Antigens targeted by the expanded peripheral T cells were not determined.

Worth noting for this clone: Its antigen is still unknown.

The CDR3 consists of 16 residues. With 0 bases removed from V and 2 bases from J, the gap between germline ends came to 12 bases. Germline V gives CDR1 LGHNA, CDR2 YSLEER. Measured with immunoSEQ multiplex PCR; TCRdb has only the in-frame clones, and not every one. The data show about 52,000 clones, roughly nine tenths seen once. The specimen was CD4+ or CD8+ T cells sorted from blood, collected in a trial of the OX40 agonist ivuxolimab. The clonotype was recovered from an adult with an advanced solid tumor such as melanoma, head and neck, liver or kidney cancer. The rearrangement uses TRBV4-3 and TRBJ2-3; possible D gene TRBD1, 6 bases. CDR3 DNA sequence: TGCGCCAGCAGCCAAGATCAGAGGGGGTACACAGATACGCAGTATTTT. Its translation: CASSQDQRGYTDTQYF.